The rows below give T cell receptor beta chains drawn from one sample of a study of post-analysis software for immune sequencing data. Each CDR3 protein gets one entry after TCRdb re-called the PCR reads with MiXCR. The sample lists hundreds of thousands of distinct CDR3 sequences; roughly 27% were seen once. Sequenced input: blood. The receptors here all came from a girl between 5 and 17 years old with multiple sclerosis. CDR3s include the opening cysteine and the closing phenylalanine or tryptophan. Fields, in order: J gene, clone size, V gene, CDR3 length, D gene, CDR3 DNA, CDR3 protein. The D gene is left open where the match is weak. The size of a clone is reported for some rows only, either as once, few or many, or as a class for expanded clones.

>TRBJ2-4|.|TRBV6-6|17|TRBD2
TGTGCCAGCAGTTCTAGCGGGGGGGCCGGGGCCAAAAACATTCAGTACTTC
CASSSSGGAGAKNIQYF
>TRBJ2-5|.|TRBV7-9|14|TRBD2
TGTGCCAGCAGCCCTACTAGCGGGTATGAGACCCAGTACTTC
CASSPTSGYETQYF
>TRBJ2-3|.|TRBV28|13|.
TGTGCCAGCACCCCGCTAGCCCAGGGTACGCAGTATTTT
CASTPLAQGTQYF
>TRBJ2-5|few|TRBV12-3/TRBV12-4|14|TRBD2
TGTGCCAGCGGCGGGACTAGCTGGAGGGAGACCCAGTACTTC
CASGGTSWRETQYF
>TRBJ2-5|.|TRBV6-5|15|.
TGTGCCAGCAGCTCCTTTTTTCTCAGCGGAGAGACCCAGTACTTC
CASSSFFLSGETQYF
>TRBJ2-2|.|TRBV7-9|14|.
TGTGCCAGCAGCTTATTCGGGGTTCCCGGGGAGCTGTTTTTT
CASSLFGVPGELFF
>TRBJ2-1|.|TRBV12-3/TRBV12-4|14|.
TGTGCCAGCAGTTTGGGGCCGAGAAGTGATGAGCAGTTCTTC
CASSLGPRSDEQFF
>TRBJ2-1|.|TRBV7-8|17|.
TGTGCCAGCAGCTTAGAGTTTAGCCTAGGCGATTACAATGAGCAGTTCTTC
CASSLEFSLGDYNEQFF
>TRBJ2-7|.|TRBV13|14|TRBD1
TGTGCCAGCAGCTTAGCAGGCAGGGGGTTCGAGCAGTACTTC
CASSLAGRGFEQYF
>TRBJ2-3|few|TRBV24-1|13|.
TGTGCCACCCGAAACAGGGATGGAGATACGCAGTATTTT
CATRNRDGDTQYF
>TRBJ2-4|many|TRBV29-1|13|.
TGCAGCGTTGCTGTAGGGGCCAAAAACATTCAGTACTTC
CSVAVGAKNIQYF
>TRBJ1-4|.|TRBV5-1|15|.
TGCGCCAGCAGCTTAGGAAACGGGCAGAGGGAAAAACTGTTTTTT
CASSLGNGQREKLFF
>TRBJ2-1|few|TRBV5-1|14|.
TGCGCCAGCAGCTCTAGTTTCGGCTACAATGAGCAGTTCTTC
CASSSSFGYNEQFF
>TRBJ2-5|.|TRBV7-8|15|TRBD2
TGTGCCAGCAGAAGGATACTAGCGGACCAAGAGACCCAGTACTTC
CASRRILADQETQYF
>TRBJ1-5|.|TRBV5-6|17|TRBD1
TGTGCCAGCAGCACACTGGACAGGGAGATGGGCAATCAGCCCCAGCATTTT
CASSTLDREMGNQPQHF
>TRBJ2-5|.|TRBV28|15|.
TGTGCCAGCAGTTTTCCCCATGACCCCCAAGAGACCCAGTACTTC
CASSFPHDPQETQYF
>TRBJ2-1|.|TRBV27|14|.
TGTGCCAGCAGTTTTGACGGGGGAAGTTATGAGCAGTTCTTC
CASSFDGGSYEQFF
>TRBJ2-5|few|TRBV5-1|14|TRBD2
TGCGCCAGCAGCTGGGCGCCCGGGGGGGAGACCCAGTACTTC
CASSWAPGGETQYF
>TRBJ2-7|few|TRBV29-1|14|TRBD1
TGCAGCGTTGAAAGGGACAGCAGCTCCTACGAGCAGTACTTC
CSVERDSSSYEQYF
>TRBJ2-1|.|TRBV5-1|15|.
TGCGCCAGCAGCCGGGACTTTGGCTCCTACAATGAGCAGTTCTTC
CASSRDFGSYNEQFF
>TRBJ1-5|.|TRBV28|14|.
TGTGCCAGCAGCCCGTGGGGGGAGCGGGAGCCCCAGCATTTT
CASSPWGEREPQHF
>TRBJ2-7|.|TRBV7-2|15|.
TGTGCCAGCAGCTTAGTTGGACAGAGCTCCTACGAGCAGTACTTC
CASSLVGQSSYEQYF
>TRBJ2-1|few|TRBV11-2|15|.
TGTGCCAGCAGCTTAACAGGCGGCCCTCACAATGAGCAGTTCTTC
CASSLTGGPHNEQFF
>TRBJ2-1|.|TRBV6-2/TRBV6-3|16|TRBD2
TGTGCCAGCAGTTACATCACTCGCGGGAGTCACAATGAGCAGTTCTTC
CASSYITRGSHNEQFF
>TRBJ2-5|few|TRBV15|12|.
TGTGCCACCAGCAGGCAACAAGAGACCCAGTACTTC
CATSRQQETQYF